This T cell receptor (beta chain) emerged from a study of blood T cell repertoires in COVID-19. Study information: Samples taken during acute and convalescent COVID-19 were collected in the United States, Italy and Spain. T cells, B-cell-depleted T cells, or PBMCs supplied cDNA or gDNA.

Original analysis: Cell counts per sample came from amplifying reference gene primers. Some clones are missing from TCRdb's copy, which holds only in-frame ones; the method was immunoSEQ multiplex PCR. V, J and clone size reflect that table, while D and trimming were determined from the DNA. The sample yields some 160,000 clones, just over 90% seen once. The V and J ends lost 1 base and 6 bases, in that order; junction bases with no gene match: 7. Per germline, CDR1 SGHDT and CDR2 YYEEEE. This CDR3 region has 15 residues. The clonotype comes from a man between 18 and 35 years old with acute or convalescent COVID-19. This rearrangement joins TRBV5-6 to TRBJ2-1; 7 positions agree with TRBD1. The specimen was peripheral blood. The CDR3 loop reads CASSLKGGRSNEQFF. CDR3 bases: TGTGCCAGCAGCTTGAAAGGGGGCAGGAGCAATGAGCAGTTCTTC. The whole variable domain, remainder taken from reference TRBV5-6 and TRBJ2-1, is DAGVTQSPTHLIKTRGQQVTLRCSPKSGHDTVSWYQQALGQGPQFIFQYYEEEERQRGNFPDRFSGHQFPNYSSELNVNALLLGDSALYLCASSLKGGRSNEQFFGPGTRLTVL.